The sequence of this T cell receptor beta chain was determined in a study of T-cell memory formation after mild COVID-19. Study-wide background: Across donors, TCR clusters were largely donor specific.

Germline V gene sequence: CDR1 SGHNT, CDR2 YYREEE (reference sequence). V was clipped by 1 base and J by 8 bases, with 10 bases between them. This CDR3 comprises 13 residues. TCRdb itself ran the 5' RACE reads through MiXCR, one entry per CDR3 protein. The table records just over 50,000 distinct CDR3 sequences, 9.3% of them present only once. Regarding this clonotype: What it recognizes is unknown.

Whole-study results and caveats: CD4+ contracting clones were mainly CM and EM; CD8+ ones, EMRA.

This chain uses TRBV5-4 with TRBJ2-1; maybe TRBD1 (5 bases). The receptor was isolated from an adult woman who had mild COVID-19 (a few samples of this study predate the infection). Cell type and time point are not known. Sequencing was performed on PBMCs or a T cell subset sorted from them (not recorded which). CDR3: CASSLSRDHEQFF. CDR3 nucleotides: TGTGCCAGCAGCTTGTCCAGGGATCATGAGCAGTTCTTC. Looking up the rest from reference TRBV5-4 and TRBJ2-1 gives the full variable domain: ETGVTQSPTHLIKTRGQQVTLRCSSQSGHNTVSWYQQALGQGPQFIFQYYREEENGRGNFPPRFSGLQFPNYSSELNVNALELDDSALYLCASSLSRDHEQFFGPGTRLTVL.